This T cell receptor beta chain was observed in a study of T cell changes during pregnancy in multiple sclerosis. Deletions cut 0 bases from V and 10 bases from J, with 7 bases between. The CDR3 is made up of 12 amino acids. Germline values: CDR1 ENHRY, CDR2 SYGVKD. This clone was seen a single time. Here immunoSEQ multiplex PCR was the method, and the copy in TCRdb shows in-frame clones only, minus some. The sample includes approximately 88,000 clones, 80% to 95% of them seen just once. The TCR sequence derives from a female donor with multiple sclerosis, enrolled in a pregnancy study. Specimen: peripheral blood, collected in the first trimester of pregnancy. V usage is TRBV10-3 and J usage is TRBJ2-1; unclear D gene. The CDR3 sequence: CAISESGSEQFF. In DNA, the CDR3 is TGTGCCATCAGTGAGTCGGGCAGCGAGCAGTTCTTC.